This entry describes one T cell receptor (beta chain). These data originate in a study of CD8 T cells in Susac syndrome. RNA in amounts of roughly 0.45 to 1 ug was reverse transcribed with random hexamers. TCRdb reprocessed the immunoSEQ multiplex PCR reads with MiXCR, giving one entry per CDR3 protein. Among some 130,000 distinct CDR3 sequences listed, over 80% were seen once. The sequenced sample was CD8+ T cells from PBMCs. The origin of this receptor is a human donor with multiple sclerosis.

The CDR3 sequence is CASSLMGGADTQYF. The CDR3 DNA follows: TGTGCCAGCAGTTTGATGGGAGGAGCAGATACGCAGTATTTT. The chain combines TRBV27 with TRBJ2-3; D might be TRBD2 (6 bases). Germline V gives CDR1 MNHEY, CDR2 SMNVEV (reference sequence). CDR3 size: 14 residues. V was shortened by 3 bases and J by 4 bases, with 11 bases between the two germline ends.